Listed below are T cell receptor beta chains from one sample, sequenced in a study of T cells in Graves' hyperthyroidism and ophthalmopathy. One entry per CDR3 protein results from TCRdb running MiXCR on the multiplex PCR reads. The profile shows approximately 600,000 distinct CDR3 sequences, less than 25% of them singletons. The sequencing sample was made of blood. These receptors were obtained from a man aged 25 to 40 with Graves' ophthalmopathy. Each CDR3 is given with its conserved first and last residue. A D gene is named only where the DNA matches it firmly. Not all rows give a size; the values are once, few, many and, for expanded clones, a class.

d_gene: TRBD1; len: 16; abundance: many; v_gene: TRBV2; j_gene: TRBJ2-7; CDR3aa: CASRRDRGPVSYEQYF; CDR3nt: TGTGCCAGCAGGCGGGACAGGGGGCCGGTATCCTACGAGCAGTACTTC
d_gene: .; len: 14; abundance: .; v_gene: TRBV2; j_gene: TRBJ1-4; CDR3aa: CASSVVPGDEKLFF; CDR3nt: TGTGCCAGCAGTGTGGTGCCGGGGGATGAAAAACTGTTTTTT
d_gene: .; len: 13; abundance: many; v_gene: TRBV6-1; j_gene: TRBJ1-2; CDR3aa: CASSGQARAGYTF; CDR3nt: TGTGCCAGCAGTGGGCAGGCCAGGGCTGGCTACACCTTC
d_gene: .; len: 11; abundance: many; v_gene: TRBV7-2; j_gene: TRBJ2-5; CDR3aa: CASSFRSPQYF; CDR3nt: TGTGCCAGCAGCTTCCGGTCCCCCCAGTACTTC
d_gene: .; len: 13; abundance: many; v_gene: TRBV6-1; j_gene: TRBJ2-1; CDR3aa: CASKEPWWNEQFF; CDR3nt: TGTGCCAGCAAAGAGCCCTGGTGGAATGAGCAGTTCTTC
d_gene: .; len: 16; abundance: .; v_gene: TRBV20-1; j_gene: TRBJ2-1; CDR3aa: CSALPFGGGFYNEQFF; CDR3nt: TGCAGTGCCCTCCCTTTCGGCGGCGGTTTTTACAATGAGCAGTTCTTC
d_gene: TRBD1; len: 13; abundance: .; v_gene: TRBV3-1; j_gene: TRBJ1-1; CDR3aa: CASSQQGAGEAFF; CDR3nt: TGTGCCAGCAGCCAACAGGGGGCCGGTGAAGCTTTCTTT
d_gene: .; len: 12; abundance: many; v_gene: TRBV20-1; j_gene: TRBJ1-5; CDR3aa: CSAGLRDQPQHF; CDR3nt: TGCAGTGCTGGTCTCAGGGATCAGCCCCAGCATTTT
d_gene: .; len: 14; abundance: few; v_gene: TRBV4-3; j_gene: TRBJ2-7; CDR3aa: CASSQDRSYYEQYF; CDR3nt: TGCGCCAGCAGCCAAGACAGGAGTTACTACGAGCAGTACTTC
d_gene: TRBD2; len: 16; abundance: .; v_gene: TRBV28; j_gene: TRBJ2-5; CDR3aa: CASSKGRERGRETQYF; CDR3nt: TGTGCCAGCAGCAAGGGGAGGGAGAGGGGCCGGGAGACCCAGTACTTC
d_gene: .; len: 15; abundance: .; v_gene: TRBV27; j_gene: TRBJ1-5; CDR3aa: CASSPQGRGDQPQHF; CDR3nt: TGTGCCAGCAGTCCTCAGGGTCGCGGGGATCAGCCCCAGCATTTT
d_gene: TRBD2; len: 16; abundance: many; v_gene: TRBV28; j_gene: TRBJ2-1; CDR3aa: CASIPGRGSSYNEQFF; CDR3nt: TGTGCCAGCATCCCAGGGCGCGGGAGCTCCTACAATGAGCAGTTCTTC
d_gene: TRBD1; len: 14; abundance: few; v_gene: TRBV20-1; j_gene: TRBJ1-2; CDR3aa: CSSQPPGQGYGYTF; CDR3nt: TGCAGCTCCCAACCCCCGGGACAGGGCTATGGCTACACCTTC
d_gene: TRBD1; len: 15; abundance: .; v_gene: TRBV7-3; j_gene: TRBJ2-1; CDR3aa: CASSDPGQGYSEQFF; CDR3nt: TGTGCCAGCAGCGACCCGGGACAGGGGTATAGTGAGCAGTTCTTC
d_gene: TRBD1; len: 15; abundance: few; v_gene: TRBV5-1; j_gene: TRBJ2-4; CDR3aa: CASSPGTGWRDIQYF; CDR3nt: TGCGCCAGCAGCCCGGGGACAGGGTGGCGAGACATTCAGTACTTC
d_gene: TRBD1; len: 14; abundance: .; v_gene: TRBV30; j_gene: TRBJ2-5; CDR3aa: CAWRKPGQQETQYF; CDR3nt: TGTGCCTGGAGGAAACCGGGACAGCAAGAGACCCAGTACTTC
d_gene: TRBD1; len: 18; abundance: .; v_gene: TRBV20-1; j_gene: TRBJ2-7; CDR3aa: CSASPLPDRGKNWYEQYF; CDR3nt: TGCAGTGCAAGTCCTTTACCGGACAGGGGAAAAAATTGGTACGAGCAGTACTTC
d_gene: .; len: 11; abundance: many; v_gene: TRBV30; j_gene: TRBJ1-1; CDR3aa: CAWSTNTEAFF; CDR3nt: TGTGCCTGGAGCACGAACACTGAAGCTTTCTTT
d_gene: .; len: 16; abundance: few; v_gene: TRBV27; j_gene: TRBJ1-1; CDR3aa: CASSLMGPGRITEAFF; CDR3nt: TGTGCCAGCAGTTTAATGGGGCCAGGGAGAATCACTGAAGCTTTCTTT
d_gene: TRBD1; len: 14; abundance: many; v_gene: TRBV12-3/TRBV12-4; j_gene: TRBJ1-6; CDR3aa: CASSPGQYNSPLHF; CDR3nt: TGTGCCAGCAGCCCGGGACAGTATAATTCACCCCTCCACTTT